The clone carrying this TCR beta chain was seen just once. What it recognizes is unknown. These data originate in a study of cytomegalovirus exposure and HLA in healthy donors. Study background: In a previous analysis, 117 million unique TCR beta sequences were found from some 180 million T cells.

Whole-study findings and limits: In a later analysis, V- and J-gene trimming of beta chains associated with a DCLRE1C missense variant, replicated independently. In a later analysis, compared with equally common non-associated chains, HLA-associated beta chains were more expanded.

Germline CDR1 reads MDHEN; CDR2 reads SYDVKM. V was cut by 3 bases and J by 3 bases, with 14 bases left in between. The CDR3 contains 15 residues. PCR involved 60 Vbeta and 13 Jbeta primers. Libraries were prepared by immunoSEQ multiplex PCR; TCRdb keeps only in-frame clonotypes and omits some of them. Of approximately 97,000 clones detected, roughly four fifths appear once; the ten largest clones hold roughly 9.3%. Sequenced input: PBMCs. The chain recombines TRBV28 with TRBJ2-5; weak D call: TRBD2 (5 bases). This clonotype was obtained from a male donor in good health and CMV-seropositive. In DNA, the CDR3 is TGTGCCAGCAGTTTTGACGGGGTCATCAAAGAGACCCAGTACTTC. Protein: CASSFDGVIKETQYF.